The 19 T cell receptor beta chains reported below all come from one sample, sequenced in a study of shared clonotypes between healthy human individuals (dated by TCRdb to between 2020 and 2021). Library preparation employed the immunoSEQ multiplex PCR assay. The immuneACCESS repertoire file appears here via TCRdb, limited to in-frame rearrangements. These files lack a portion of the clones; in checked studies, under half of the deficit traces to unresolved V genes, and the cause of the others is not known. In all, the sample holds approximately 2.5 million clones, and 80% to 95% of those were seen once. The ten top clones hold around 0.4% of the sample. Sequencing was carried out using naive CD4+ T cells from PBMCs. Read against the paper, the sample's cell subset or site label means: CD45RA+ positively selected. All receptors derive from a man between 18 and 29 years old in good health. Some clones in this sample may be carry-over from other donors' samples.

The chain carries TRBV7-2 and TRBJ2-1; possibly TRBD2 for D (5 bases). The germline V gene encodes CDR1 SGHTA and CDR2 FQGNSA. The CDR3 runs to 15 residues. Between the trimmed V and J ends, which lost 1 base and 5 bases, there was a span of 12 bases. The DNA for the CDR3 is TGTGCCAGCAGCTTAGTACCAGCGGAGAACAATGAGCAGTTCTTC. Encoded protein: CASSLVPAENNEQFF.

This chain joins TRBV15 and TRBJ2-7, with D perhaps TRBD1 or TRBD2 (5 bases each). The CDR3 runs 19 residues. V was cut by 1 base and J by 6 bases, with 28 bases left in between. Germline V gene data show CDR1 as LNHNV and CDR2 as YYDKDF (reference sequence). CDR3 region: CATSRGGEGDAPGVLEQYF. The CDR3 bases are TGTGCCACCAGCAGAGGGGGTGAAGGGGACGCACCCGGGGTCCTCGAGCAGTACTTC.

This rearrangement joins TRBV2 to TRBJ2-7; perhaps TRBD2 as D (5 bases). Per the germline V gene, CDR1 is SNHLY and CDR2 is FYNNEI. V lost 0 bases and J 1 base, leaving 10 bases between the germline ends. The CDR3 contains 15 residues. CDR3 residues: CASSEASANSYEQYF. The CDR3 DNA is TGTGCCAGCAGTGAAGCTAGCGCAAATTCCTACGAGCAGTACTTC.

The rearrangement links TRBV6-5 to TRBJ1-6; D might be TRBD1 (6 bases). The CDR3 sequence is 15 residues long. Between the trimmed V and J ends, which lost 0 bases and 5 bases, there was a span of 8 bases. CDR1 MNHEY and CDR2 SVGAGI come from the germline V gene. CDR3: CASSYSTGNNSPLHF. The CDR3 DNA reads as TGTGCCAGCAGTTACTCGACAGGAAATAATTCACCCCTCCACTTT.

This sequence joins TRBV10-2 and TRBJ1-1; a weak D match, TRBD1 (5 bases). The ends were cut back, 8 bases at V and 4 bases at J, with 17 bases in the middle. The CDR3 runs 14 residues. Germline V CDR1 and CDR2: WSHSY, SAAADI. The chain's CDR3 is CASCRSLGATEAFF. The CDR3, as DNA: TGCGCCAGCTGCAGATCGCTAGGGGCCACTGAAGCTTTCTTT.

Comments on this clone: This same CDR3 is encoded by further DNA sequences in the sample. The chain uses TRBV11-2 and TRBJ2-3; tentatively, D is TRBD2 (5 bases). CDR3 length equals 15 residues. Germline assignment: CDR1 SGHAT and CDR2 FQNNGV. V gave up 4 bases and J gave up 0 bases, with 11 bases separating them. CDR3 in DNA: TGTGCCAGCAGCTCCCGGACTGCTAGCACAGATACGCAGTATTTT. Translated, it gives CASSSRTASTDTQYF.

This chain connects TRBV27 to TRBJ1-2; 10 bases fit TRBD1. This CDR3 is 16 amino acids long. Germline CDR1 reads MNHEY; CDR2 reads SMNVEV (reference sequence). With 4 bases clipped from V and 1 base from J, the junction kept 6 bases outside the gene matches. CDR3: CASSSRDRGINYGYTF. The DNA of the CDR3 is TGTGCCAGCAGTTCCCGGGACAGGGGTATTAACTATGGCTACACCTTC.

The chain joins TRBV5-1 to TRBJ2-7; 7 nucleotides line up with TRBD2. Germline V gene sequence: CDR1 SGHRS, CDR2 YFSETQ. CDR3 size: 16 residues. V gave up 3 bases and J gave up 3 bases; unmatched junction bases: 12. The CDR3 region is CASSSGVGRAFYEQYF. CDR3 nucleotide sequence: TGCGCCAGCAGCTCAGGTGTAGGGAGGGCATTCTACGAGCAGTACTTC. The entire variable domain, with the rest obtained from reference TRBV5-1 and TRBJ2-7, is as follows: KAGVTQTPRYLIKTRGQQVTLSCSPISGHRSVSWYQQTPGQGLQFLFEYFSETQRNKGNFPGRFSGRQFSNSRSEMNVSTLELGDSALYLCASSSGVGRAFYEQYFGPGTRLTVT.

This clone was detected once. Other DNA sequences in the same sample also yield this CDR3. DNA for the CDR3: TGTGCCAGCTCACCAGGAACGGGGGAAAAACTGTTTTTT. Residues: CASSPGTGEKLFF. The rearrangement uses TRBV18 and TRBJ1-4, with D unresolved. Germline values: CDR1 KGHSH, CDR2 LQKENI. V was cut by 2 bases and J by 8 bases, with 9 bases left in between. This CDR3 is built from 13 residues.

The chain couples TRBV5-5 to TRBJ1-3; D uncertain. Per germline, CDR1 SGHKS and CDR2 YYEKEE (reference sequence). V lost 2 bases and J lost 1, with 7 bases in between. The CDR3 totals 14 residues. CDR3: CASSFTVSGNTIYF. In nucleotides, the CDR3 is TGTGCCAGCAGCTTTACAGTTTCTGGAAACACCATATATTTT.

The chain links TRBV28 to TRBJ2-1, with D possibly being TRBD2 (5 bases). CDR1 and CDR2 (germline): MDHEN, SYDVKM. V lost 0 bases to trimming and J lost 9 bases, with 12 bases between them. The CDR3 runs to 14 residues. The DNA of the CDR3 is TGTGCCAGCAGTTTATGGGACTCTAGAGGTGAGCAGTTCTTC. Amino acids: CASSLWDSRGEQFF.

This rearrangement joins TRBV2 to TRBJ1-6; a possible D gene is TRBD1 (6 bases). The CDR3 spans 14 residues. The germline gives CDR1 SNHLY, CDR2 FYNNEI. Trimming took off 4 bases at V and 10 bases at J, with 14 bases between the two ends. The CDR3 DNA is TGTGCCAGCAGTGGACAGGTTGCAGGGTCACCCCTCCACTTT. Amino acids: CASSGQVAGSPLHF.

To note about this clone: Other DNA sequences within the sample encode an identical CDR3. The V and J genes are TRBV6-5 and TRBJ1-3; D is possibly TRBD1 (5 bases). Germline V lookup: CDR1 MNHEY, CDR2 SVGAGI. The V gene lost 2 bases and the J gene lost 3 bases, with 8 bases spanning the gap. This CDR3 spans 14 amino acids. CDR3 nucleotide sequence: TGTGCCAGCAGTTACGGGGGAGGTGGAAACACCATATATTTT. Translation: CASSYGGGGNTIYF.

The rearrangement uses TRBV18 and TRBJ1-5; D may be TRBD1 (5 bases). The CDR3 runs 12 residues. Looked up from germline, CDR1 is KGHSH and CDR2 is LQKENI. The V end lost 1 base, the J end lost 11 bases, and 9 bases lay between the germline ends. The CDR3 sequence: CASSPRGGAQHF. For the CDR3, the DNA is TGTGCCAGCTCACCACGCGGGGGGGCCCAGCATTTT.

The chain uses TRBV30 and TRBJ1-6; D unresolved. The V end lost 0 bases, the J end lost 5 bases, and 8 bases lay between the germline ends. This CDR3 has 14 amino acids. Germline V gene data show CDR1 as GTSNPN and CDR2 as SVGIG (reference sequence). The CDR3 region has the DNA TGTGCCTGGAGTGTAACAGCAAATAATTCACCCCTCCACTTT. Its protein product is CAWSVTANNSPLHF.

In this sample, this clone turned up a few times. The rearrangement uses TRBV7-9 and TRBJ1-5; D unclear. V was trimmed by 1 base and J by 0 bases, leaving 10 bases between them. This CDR3 is built from 16 residues. CDR1 is SEHNR and CDR2 is FQNEAQ in the germline V gene (reference sequence). CDR3 DNA sequence: TGTGCCAGCAGCTTAGAAGGCTTGGGTAGCAATCAGCCCCAGCATTTT. Translation gives CASSLEGLGSNQPQHF.

The chain carries TRBV28 and TRBJ2-7; D is tentatively TRBD1 or TRBD2 (6 bases each). This CDR3 comprises 16 residues. V was clipped by 7 bases and J by 0 bases, with 19 bases between them. Germline V gene data show CDR1 as MDHEN and CDR2 as SYDVKM. This CDR3 is CASTRRGGKSSYEQYF. The CDR3 DNA is TGTGCCAGCACCCGAAGAGGGGGGAAAAGCTCCTACGAGCAGTACTTC. The full variable domain, in which reference TRBV28 and TRBJ2-7 provide the parts outside the CDR3, is DVKVTQSSRYLVKRTGEKVFLECVQDMDHENMFWYRQDPGLGLRLIYFSYDVKMKEKGDIPEGYSVSREKKERFSLILESASTNQTSMYLCASTRRGGKSSYEQYFGPGTRLTVT.

The chain recombines TRBV7-2 with TRBJ1-4; 9 bases map to TRBD1. This CDR3 region has 15 residues. Germline V lookup: CDR1 SGHTA, CDR2 FQGNSA. After removal of 2 bases from V and 7 bases from J, the junction contained 5 bases not matched to a gene. Here the CDR3 reads CASSLIGTGSEKLFF. The CDR3 bases are TGTGCCAGCAGCTTAATCGGGACAGGGTCTGAAAAACTGTTTTTT.

The V call is TRBV2, the J call TRBJ2-4; tentative D call: TRBD2 (6 bases). Germline V gene data show CDR1 as SNHLY and CDR2 as FYNNEI. Trimming stripped 6 bases from V and 1 base from J, with 16 bases between. The CDR3 sequence is 16 residues long. CDR3 protein: CASSQTRGGAKNIQYF. The CDR3 bases are TGTGCCAGCAGCCAGACTAGAGGCGGCGCCAAAAACATTCAGTACTTC.